This is a list of T cell receptor beta chains from one sample in a study of cytomegalovirus exposure and HLA in healthy donors. Clones were sequenced by immunoSEQ multiplex PCR, and TCRdb holds only the in-frame ones, with some missing. Of roughly 170,000 clones in the sample, roughly 86% are singletons; the top ten hold roughly 5%. The sample consisted of PBMCs. The receptors stem from a girl aged 5-17 years in good health and CMV-seropositive. CDR3s leave out the opening cysteine and the closing phenylalanine or tryptophan. The size entry is marked missing in some rows and otherwise reads once, few, many or a size class.

size	V	CDR3
-	TRBV19	ASSMKTGPYSNTEAF
-	TRBV2	ASLGGVSLEQY
-	TRBV27	ASSFTSTGIYEQY
-	TRBV5-8	ASSPRDRGSNQPQH
-	TRBV6-4	ASRGQGNTGELF
-	TRBV4-1	ASSLGPGAAF
once	TRBV2	ASSAGTSGVWEQY
-	TRBV7-9	ASSLVVRGPTTNEKLF
-	TRBV27	ASSRGLAGGYNTGELF
-	TRBV21-1	AIQRDEQF
-	TRBV5-1	ASSWGGTRFYGYT
-	TRBV2	ASSPAPGNEQF
-	TRBV6-5	ASSRGGHGNEQF
-	TRBV5-1	ASSLVMSYEQY
-	TRBV18	ASSPTGGGTEAF
-	TRBV5-6	ASSWGTRGGEQY
-	TRBV6-6	ASSYLSDYGYT
-	TRBV21-1	ASSKFDRGHCNSPLH
-	TRBV6-5	ASSYGLDYGYT
-	TRBV6-1	ASSDTGQWHSGNTIY
once	TRBV4-1	ASSQATGGGSYEQY
-	TRBV27	ASRRQGTLSSYEQY
-	TRBV14	ASSQASGVGDTQY
-	TRBV7-9	ASSSAGLTLDTQY
-	TRBV29-1	SVEDRGRGETQY
-	TRBV27	ASTLNWGEKSSEAF
-	TRBV16	ASRAPRDLFTGELF
few	TRBV7-3	ASSPPKGEAGANVLT
-	TRBV11-2	ASSPPSYEQY
-	TRBV9	ASSVLGQGGYGYT
-	TRBV2	ASSPKQEYYGYT
-	TRBV7-9	SSSPPSSYEQY
-	TRBV7-9	ASSRGQGAHIQY
-	TRBV29-1	SVDIPAGNTGELF
-	TRBV6-5	ASSLGQSNQPQH
-	TRBV27	ASSFNSGNTIY
-	TRBV19	ASSISGHSGNTIY
-	TRBV20-1	SASLSYEQY
-	TRBV6-5	ASSVDRDNQPQH
-	TRBV19	ASSIDGTGGYNEQF
-	TRBV13	ASSTRQARSYEQY
-	TRBV7-2	ASSYPRDTYTQY
once	TRBV10-3	AISERTGNEQF
-	TRBV7-9	ASWGGLENGYT